This T cell receptor beta chain derives from a study of T cells in Graves' hyperthyroidism and ophthalmopathy. The study's findings and limits: Ophthalmopathy was model-predicted a median approximately 6.9 months pre-onset.

This clonotype was counted ten times or more. Its antigen is undetermined. Researchers took RNA transcripts and amplified the TCR beta CDR3 regions from them. In the first-round RT-PCR of the TCR CDR3, the HTBI primer set was used. TCRdb fed the multiplex PCR reads into MiXCR, producing one record per CDR3 protein. The table records roughly 500,000 distinct CDR3 sequences, approximately 44% of them present only once. The CDR3 runs 14 residues. Trimming pared 1 base from V and 8 bases from J, leaving 15 bases between. Germline values: CDR1 MGHRA, CDR2 YSYEKL. Exclusions: uncontrolled infection, other autoimmune disease, pregnancy, lactation. In making diagnoses, clinical symptoms, serum thyroxine and TRAb, thyroid ultrasound and orbital computed tomography were all used.

The TCR originated in an adult woman with Graves' disease, either hyperthyroidism or ophthalmopathy (not recorded which). Sequenced: peripheral blood or thyroid tissue (not recorded which). The genes are TRBV4-1 and TRBJ2-7; no definite D call. The CDR3 is CASSQVSDPPKQYF. Here the CDR3 DNA reads TGCGCCAGCAGCCAAGTTTCGGATCCGCCCAAGCAGTACTTC.